One sample yielded the 13 T cell receptor beta chains listed below, sequenced in a study of cytomegalovirus exposure and HLA in healthy donors. PCR involved 60 Vbeta and 13 Jbeta primers. Clones were read by immunoSEQ multiplex PCR, and TCRdb kept only the in-frame ones, dropping some. The sample has 100,000 to 150,000 clones; more than 80% are singletons. The sequenced material came from PBMCs. The receptors derive from a woman between 35 and 50 years old in good health and CMV-seropositive.

The chain joins TRBV6-6 to TRBJ1-2, with D perhaps TRBD1 (5 bases). The CDR3 contains 16 residues. Germline CDR1 reads MNHNY; CDR2 reads SVGAGI (reference sequence). Trimming removed 6 bases at V and 6 bases at J, with 23 bases between. CDR3 nucleotide sequence: TGTGCCAGCAGGGGGGGGGTCGGGGTTGGAAAAGATGGCTACACCTTC. Translating gives CASRGGVGVGKDGYTF.

This clone was seen a few times. The V call is TRBV29-1, the J call TRBJ1-4; 8 nucleotides match TRBD1. This CDR3 region has 12 residues. In germline, CDR1 is SQVTM, CDR2 ANQGSEA. The J segment lost 7 bases and the V segment lost 7 bases, leaving 5 bases of the junction unmatched. The CDR3 nucleotides read TGCAGCGGCGGACAGGGAGGTGAAAAACTGTTTTTT. Translation: CSGGQGGEKLFF.

The chain uses TRBV7-3 and TRBJ2-7; 9 bases are a match to TRBD2. This CDR3 comprises 15 residues. CDR1 SGHTA and CDR2 FQGTGA come from the germline V gene. J gave up 5 bases and V 2 bases, and 7 bases lay outside the gene matches. DNA of the CDR3: TGTGCCAGCAGCTTAGGAGCGGGAGGTGGGGACGAGCAGTACTTC. As protein: CASSLGAGGGDEQYF. The whole variable domain, remainder taken from reference TRBV7-3 and TRBJ2-7, is GAGVSQTPSNKVTEKGKYVELRCDPISGHTALYWYRQSLGQGPEFLIYFQGTGAADDSGLPNDRFFAVRPEGSVSTLKIQRTERGDSAVYLCASSLGAGGGDEQYFGPGTRLTVT.

This sequence joins TRBV10-3 and TRBJ2-7; D possibly corresponds to TRBD1 (5 bases). This CDR3 contains 13 residues. In germline, CDR1 is ENHRY, CDR2 SYGVKD. Trimming took off 5 bases at V and 3 bases at J, with 11 bases between the two ends. Here the CDR3 reads CAISPPDSYEQYF. The CDR3 nucleotides are TGTGCCATCAGTCCTCCCGACAGCTACGAGCAGTACTTC.

The rearrangement uses TRBV4-1 and TRBJ1-4, with 9 bases that match TRBD1. Germline values: CDR1 MGHRA, CDR2 YSYEKL. This CDR3 has 16 amino acids. V trimming: 5 bases; J trimming: 6 bases; junction bases outside the gene matches: 10. In nucleotides, the CDR3 is TGCGCCAGCAGCTCACATCCCCGGGACAGGGATGAAAAACTGTTTTTT. This gives the protein CASSSHPRDRDEKLFF.

The CDR3 is CAWSGAGGGYTF. CDR3 sequence (DNA): TGTGCCTGGAGTGGGGCAGGGGGTGGCTACACCTTC. The V call is TRBV30, the J call TRBJ1-2; 7 positions match TRBD1. The CDR3 runs 12 residues. The ends lost 1 base at V and 7 bases at J; junction bases unmatched: 3. Per germline, CDR1 GTSNPN and CDR2 SVGIG (reference sequence).

This clone came up once. The V and J genes are TRBV4-1 and TRBJ2-4, with 8 bases aligning to TRBD2. Trimming took 0 bases from V and 2 from J; bases not matched to a gene: 6. The CDR3 contains 17 residues. From germline, CDR1 is MGHRA and CDR2 YSYEKL. The CDR3 protein is CASSQDWREVTKNIQYF. CDR3 sequence (DNA): TGCGCCAGCAGCCAAGATTGGCGGGAGGTCACCAAAAACATTCAGTACTTC.

The chain links TRBV29-1 to TRBJ2-7; 9 bases match TRBD1. The trim removed 7 bases at V and 1 base at J, leaving 11 bases unmatched. CDR3 length: 15 amino acids. The germline V gene encodes CDR1 SQVTM and CDR2 ANQGSEA. The CDR3 nucleotides are TGCAGCGCAGATCTGGGACAGGGTCTGTCCTACGAGCAGTACTTC. It translates to CSADLGQGLSYEQYF.

The CDR3 sequence is CASSSSGGSDTQYF. For the CDR3, the DNA is TGTGCCAGCAGCAGCAGCGGGGGGTCAGATACGCAGTATTTT. This chain uses TRBV7-2 with TRBJ2-3; 9 bases map to TRBD2. CDR3 size: 14 residues. Per germline, CDR1 SGHTA and CDR2 FQGNSA. V gave up 5 bases and J gave up 4 bases; unmatched junction bases: 4.

This clone was picked up one time. The chain recombines TRBV28 with TRBJ2-7; possible D gene TRBD2, 6 bases. CDR1 and CDR2 from the germline V gene are MDHEN and SYDVKM. The CDR3 runs 13 residues. V was cut by 7 bases and J by 0 bases, with 10 bases left in between. The CDR3 spells CASIKRVSYEQYF. The CDR3 nucleotides are TGTGCCAGCATTAAGCGGGTCTCCTACGAGCAGTACTTC.

The V and J genes are TRBV6-1 and TRBJ1-4; D remains ambiguous. The CDR3 has 14 amino acids. Trimming took 3 bases from V and 7 from J, leaving 12 bases between them. Germline CDR1 MNHNS, CDR2 SASEGT. CDR3 in amino acids: CASSDRNYREKLFF. The CDR3 region has the DNA TGTGCCAGCAGTGATCGGAACTACCGTGAAAAACTGTTTTTT.

The chain links TRBV27 to TRBJ2-7; 10 positions agree with TRBD2. Germline V gives CDR1 MNHEY, CDR2 SMNVEV (reference sequence). This CDR3 has 15 amino acids. The J segment lost 4 bases and the V segment lost 1 base, leaving 4 bases of the junction unmatched. As DNA, the CDR3 is TGTGCCAGCAGTTTATGGCTAGCGGGGGTTTACGAGCAGTACTTC. Its translation: CASSLWLAGVYEQYF.

The chain employs TRBV29-1 and TRBJ2-5; D is possibly TRBD2 (6 bases). From germline, CDR1 is SQVTM and CDR2 ANQGSEA. The CDR3 is 14 residues long. Trimming cost V 4 bases and J 3 bases, with 15 bases left between them. The CDR3 region has the DNA TGCAGCGTTGTGGGGGACGGAGGGGAAGAGACCCAGTACTTC. This codes for CSVVGDGGEETQYF.